This is a list of T cell receptor beta chains from one sample in a study of cytomegalovirus exposure and HLA in healthy donors. The protocol was immunoSEQ multiplex PCR, while the TCRdb copy is restricted to in-frame clones and leaves out a portion. The data hold 55,000 to 75,000 clones, with 65% to 80% observed a single time. The sequenced sample consisted of PBMCs. The receptors derive from a man in his forties in good health and CMV-seropositive. Both conserved end residues are part of each CDR3. A D gene is named only where the DNA matches it firmly. Expanded clones are given a class, and other clones once, few, many or no size at all.

v_gene	j_gene	d_gene	abundance	CDR3nt	CDR3aa
TRBV6-6	TRBJ1-2	.	.	TGTGCCAGCAGTCAGAGACAATATGGCTACACCTTC	CASSQRQYGYTF
TRBV7-9	TRBJ2-3	.	few	TGTGCCAGCAGCCACCGACTGAAATCCACAGATACGCAGTATTTT	CASSHRLKSTDTQYF
TRBV2	TRBJ2-1	TRBD2	.	TGTGCCAGCAGGAGCGGGAGCTCCTACAATGAGCAGTTCTTC	CASRSGSSYNEQFF
TRBV6-1	TRBJ2-1	.	.	TGTGCCAGCAGTGAAAAGCCTCAGGGGATTTCCTACAATGAGCAGTTCTTC	CASSEKPQGISYNEQFF
TRBV4-3	TRBJ2-3	.	.	TGCGCCAGCAGCCCAGGAACTGGACAGTCACGCACAGATACGCAGTATTTT	CASSPGTGQSRTDTQYF
TRBV11-3	TRBJ1-6	.	.	TGTGCCAGCAGCTTAATCCAGGGGAATTCACCCCTCCACTTT	CASSLIQGNSPLHF
TRBV29-1	TRBJ2-2	TRBD2	few	TGCAGCGTTGCTAGCGGGTACACCGGGGAGCTGTTTTTT	CSVASGYTGELFF
TRBV30	TRBJ1-2	TRBD1	.	TGTGCCTGGAGTCACAGGGGCAATGATGGCTACACCTTC	CAWSHRGNDGYTF
TRBV6-5	TRBJ2-5	TRBD2	.	TGTGCCAGCAAAATGACCGGGGGGGGGATAGAGACCCAGTACTTC	CASKMTGGGIETQYF
TRBV6-5	TRBJ2-5	.	once	TGTGCCAGCAGACAAAATTCCGTCGAGACCCAGTACTTC	CASRQNSVETQYF
TRBV19	TRBJ1-2	TRBD1	.	TGTGCCAGTAGTCGACAGGGATTAATCTATGGCTACACCTTC	CASSRQGLIYGYTF
TRBV6-5	TRBJ2-6	.	.	TGTGCCAGCCGGGGAGGTTCTGGGGCCAACGTCCTGACTTTC	CASRGGSGANVLTF
TRBV6-6	TRBJ2-1	.	.	TGTGCCAGCAGTTACGGGGGCGCTTATGAGCAGTTCTTC	CASSYGGAYEQFF
TRBV4-2	TRBJ1-5	TRBD1	.	TGTGCCAGCAGCCAAGGACAGGGTAGAGGGCCCCAGCATTTT	CASSQGQGRGPQHF
TRBV15	TRBJ2-1	.	few	TGTGCCACCAGCAGAGGGCAAAGGCAGGATGAGCAGTTCTTC	CATSRGQRQDEQFF
TRBV11-3	TRBJ2-4	TRBD1	.	TGTGCCAGCAGCTCGGTCGGGACAGTCCTATGGGCCAAAAACATTCAGTACTTC	CASSSVGTVLWAKNIQYF
TRBV18	TRBJ2-5	TRBD2	.	TGTGCCAGCTCACAAAACACCGGGACTAGCGGGGGCAGCGAGACCCAGTACTTC	CASSQNTGTSGGSETQYF
TRBV29-1	TRBJ2-5	.	once	TGCAGCGTTGCCGGTGGGGGCTCGAAAGAGACCCAGTACTTC	CSVAGGGSKETQYF
TRBV19	TRBJ1-1	.	.	TGTGCCAGTAGTATGGCCGAGACAGGAACTGAAGCTTTCTTT	CASSMAETGTEAFF
TRBV7-9	TRBJ2-7	TRBD2	.	TGTGCCAGCAGCTTAACTAGCGGGGGGGACTACGAGCAGTACTTC	CASSLTSGGDYEQYF
TRBV5-4	TRBJ1-3	TRBD1	once	TGTGCCAGCAGCGGACAGGGTGACTCTGGAAACACCATATATTTT	CASSGQGDSGNTIYF
TRBV4-1	TRBJ2-2	TRBD1	.	TGCGCCAGCAGCCAAGATGTCAGGGGGACCGGGGAGCTGTTTTTT	CASSQDVRGTGELFF
TRBV6-6	TRBJ2-7	.	.	TGTGCCAGCAGTTACGGGCAGGGGAGAGGCGAGCAGTACTTC	CASSYGQGRGEQYF
TRBV10-3	TRBJ1-1	.	.	TGTGCCATCAGTGGGGCAGAGAACACTGAAGCTTTCTTT	CAISGAENTEAFF
TRBV6-6	TRBJ1-5	.	.	TGTGCCAGCAGTTACACCTCAGGGAGCAATCAGCCCCAGCATTTT	CASSYTSGSNQPQHF
TRBV15	TRBJ2-2	.	.	TGTGCCACCGATATGGAGCGGGTTAAGGAAACCGGGGAGCTGTTTTTT	CATDMERVKETGELFF
TRBV18	TRBJ2-1	TRBD1	.	TGTGCCAGCTCACCAGGTAGACAGGGTCGGAATGAGCAGTTCTTC	CASSPGRQGRNEQFF
TRBV6-6	TRBJ2-1	.	.	TGTGCCAGCAGTGACTACTTACCCTATGAGCAGTTCTTC	CASSDYLPYEQFF
TRBV6-5	TRBJ1-4	.	.	TGTGCCAGCAGTTACTCGGCGGCCCAGAATGAAAAACTGTTTTTT	CASSYSAAQNEKLFF
TRBV5-1	TRBJ2-7	TRBD2	few	TGCGCCAGCAGCCCCGGACTAGCGGGGGGGTTTATAACACCCTACGAGCAGTACTTC	CASSPGLAGGFITPYEQYF
TRBV19	TRBJ1-1	.	.	TGTGCCAGTATAGACAAATTGAACACTGAAGCTTTCTTT	CASIDKLNTEAFF
TRBV21-1	TRBJ2-4	.	.	TGTGCCAGCAGCAGAAAAGAAACAGGGTTGGACATTCAGTACTTC	CASSRKETGLDIQYF
TRBV19	TRBJ1-5	TRBD1	.	TGTGCCAGTAAGGGACAGGGTGGGCAGCCCCAGCATTTT	CASKGQGGQPQHF
TRBV14	TRBJ2-5	.	.	TGTGCCAGCAGCCAGGCAGGAGGAGGGGAGACCCAGTACTTC	CASSQAGGGETQYF
TRBV6-1	TRBJ2-1	.	.	TGTGCCAGCAGCGCTGAGACAGAAACGGCTGAGCAGTTCTTC	CASSAETETAEQFF
TRBV2	TRBJ1-1	.	.	TGTGCCAGCCGTCGGCGGACTGAAGCTTTCTTT	CASRRRTEAFF
TRBV7-6	TRBJ2-5	.	.	TGTGCCAGCAGCTTATCGGTGAGGGAGACCCAGTACTTC	CASSLSVRETQYF
TRBV6-4	TRBJ2-1	.	.	TGTGCCAGCAGTGACTCCGTACAGACCCAACGTAATGAGCAGTTCTTC	CASSDSVQTQRNEQFF
TRBV5-4	TRBJ2-1	TRBD2	.	TGTGCCAGCAGCCGGACTAGCGGGAGTTCCAATGAGCAGTTCTTC	CASSRTSGSSNEQFF
TRBV9	TRBJ1-4	.	.	TGTGCCAGCAGCGAGCGGGGGGGTAATGAAAAACTGTTTTTT	CASSERGGNEKLFF
TRBV2	TRBJ2-5	TRBD1	.	TGTGCCAGCAGAGGGGACAGAGGACAAGAGACCCAGTACTTC	CASRGDRGQETQYF
TRBV10-3	TRBJ1-2	TRBD1	few	TGTGCCATCAGCGTCGGGACAGGGGCTTCCTATGGCTACACCTTC	CAISVGTGASYGYTF
TRBV5-1	TRBJ1-1	.	few	TGCGCCAGCAGCGTCGGGGGGTCGGCTGAAGCTTTCTTT	CASSVGGSAEAFF
TRBV11-2	TRBJ2-1	TRBD2	.	TGTGCCAGCAGCTTAGATGGGACTAGCTATGAGCAGTTCTTC	CASSLDGTSYEQFF
TRBV4-3	TRBJ1-5	.	.	TGCGCCAGCAGCCAAGATCAGAATCAGCCCCAGCATTTT	CASSQDQNQPQHF
TRBV11-2	TRBJ2-5	.	.	TGTGCCAGCAGCTTAGGTCTAGCTCAGGAGACCCAGTACTTC	CASSLGLAQETQYF
TRBV11-3	TRBJ2-1	TRBD2	medium-sized	TGTGCCAGCAGCTTAGAACCCCCGGGACTAGCGGGAGGCCGAGATGAGCAGTTCTTC	CASSLEPPGLAGGRDEQFF
TRBV5-6	TRBJ2-5	TRBD1	.	TGTGCCAGCAGCCAAACCTTGGACAGGGGTAATCGAGAGACCCAGTACTTC	CASSQTLDRGNRETQYF